This is a list of T cell receptor beta chains from one sample in a study of blood T cells in healthy people across ages. MiXCR, run by TCRdb on the 5' RACE reads, gives a single entry per CDR3 protein. The profile shows around 1,100,000 distinct CDR3 sequences, 35% to 45% of them singletons. The sequencing input was blood. These receptor sequences come from a man in his late teens or twenties in good health. The CDR3 runs from the conserved cysteine through the conserved F or W. The D gene is left open where the match is weak. The size of a clone is reported for some rows only, either as once, few or many, or as a class for expanded clones.

D gene	clone size	V gene	J gene	CDR3 DNA	CDR3 protein
-	many	TRBV4-2	TRBJ2-1	TGTGCCAGCAGCCCTGGCGGGCAGGGTAAAGACAATGAGCAGTTCTTC	CASSPGGQGKDNEQFF
-	-	TRBV12-3/TRBV12-4	TRBJ1-1	TGTGCCAGCAGTTTCACCCCAGTGAACACTGAAGCTTTCTTT	CASSFTPVNTEAFF
TRBD2	-	TRBV6-2/TRBV6-3	TRBJ2-1	TGTGCCAGCAGTCAGTTTAGCGGGGGGGCCAACAATGAGCAGTTCTTC	CASSQFSGGANNEQFF
TRBD2	-	TRBV29-1	TRBJ2-1	TGCAGCGTTGAGAGTGGGGGACTAGCGGGGGGCTCGTCCTACAATGAGCAGTTCTTC	CSVESGGLAGGSSYNEQFF
-	-	TRBV20-1	TRBJ1-5	TGCAGTGCGTCAAAAGGGCAGCTTAGCAATCAGCCCCAGCATTTT	CSASKGQLSNQPQHF
-	-	TRBV11-1	TRBJ2-5	TGTGCCAGCAGCGTAGGAGGAGGGCCCAAGACCCAGTACTTC	CASSVGGGPKTQYF
TRBD2	few	TRBV20-1	TRBJ2-5	TGCAGTCCTAATATAGCGGGGGCCCAAGAGACCCAGTACTTC	CSPNIAGAQETQYF
-	-	TRBV7-8	TRBJ1-4	TGTGCCAGCAGCCGATTACTTCCATTCAGCGCGGGGGAAAAACTGTTTTTT	CASSRLLPFSAGEKLFF
TRBD2	-	TRBV29-1	TRBJ2-3	TGCAGCGTGACTTCACCAAGACGTAGCGGGGGATACTTGGGGACTAGCACAGATACGCAGTATTTT	CSVTSPRRSGGYLGTSTDTQYF
TRBD2	-	TRBV27	TRBJ2-1	TGTGCCAGCAGTTTAACTAGTAGCGGGGGCAATGAGCAGTTCTTC	CASSLTSSGGNEQFF
-	few	TRBV9	TRBJ2-7	TGTGCCAGCAGCGTAGTTCCTGGCTCCTACGAGCAGTACTTC	CASSVVPGSYEQYF
TRBD1	-	TRBV6-2/TRBV6-3	TRBJ2-1	TGTGCCACCACCGGACAGGGAAACTACAATGAGCAGTTCTTC	CATTGQGNYNEQFF
TRBD2	-	TRBV12-3/TRBV12-4	TRBJ2-7	TGTGCCAGCAGGGGCGGACTAGGGGACTACGAGCAGTACTTC	CASRGGLGDYEQYF
TRBD1	few	TRBV6-1	TRBJ2-3	TGTGCCAGCAGGGGACAGGGGTTGTTGGCAGATACGCAGTATTTT	CASRGQGLLADTQYF
-	many	TRBV6-5	TRBJ2-7	TGTGCCAGCAGGAGACAGGCCTCCTACGAGCAGTACTTC	CASRRQASYEQYF
-	few	TRBV20-1	TRBJ1-4	TGCAGTGCTAGAGATAGCTCTGAAAAACTGTTTTTT	CSARDSSEKLFF
-	-	TRBV7-2	TRBJ1-2	TGTGCCAGCAGCTTAGTGGTACCAAACTATGGCTACACCTTC	CASSLVVPNYGYTF
TRBD1	many	TRBV29-1	TRBJ2-5	TGCAGCGTTGAATCTACAGGGGACGCCCCGGAGACCCAGTACTTC	CSVESTGDAPETQYF
-	-	TRBV7-9	TRBJ2-1	TGTGCCAGCAGCTTAGCGTCAGGAATATACAATGAGCAGTTGTTC	CASSLASGIYNEQLF
-	-	TRBV29-1	TRBJ1-2	TGCAGCGTTGTAGGGGCCTCTAACTATGGCTACACCTTC	CSVVGASNYGYTF
-	-	TRBV6-2/TRBV6-3	TRBJ2-1	TGTGCCAGCAGTTTGTTTGGGGGTACAAGTAACAATGAGCAGTTCTTC	CASSLFGGTSNNEQFF
-	-	TRBV28	TRBJ2-1	TGTGCCAGCAGCAATTGGCTGGGATACAATGAGCAGTTCTTC	CASSNWLGYNEQFF
-	few	TRBV27	TRBJ2-2	TGTGCCAGCCGCCAGGGGGGGACCGGGGAGCTGTTTTTT	CASRQGGTGELFF
-	few	TRBV5-1	TRBJ2-1	TGCGCCAGCAGCTTGGAGGGAATAACCTACAATGAGCAGTTCTTC	CASSLEGITYNEQFF
TRBD1	few	TRBV29-1	TRBJ1-3	TGCAGCGTTGGACAGGGGGACACCATATATTTT	CSVGQGDTIYF
-	-	TRBV6-2/TRBV6-3	TRBJ1-5	TGTGCCAGCAGTTACGGAGGTTTGGTTCGTCAGCCCCAGCATTTT	CASSYGGLVRQPQHF
-	-	TRBV4-3	TRBJ2-3	TGCGCCGGCAGCCAAGTAAGGGGAGATACGCAGTATTTT	CAGSQVRGDTQYF
-	few	TRBV29-1	TRBJ2-5	TGCAGCGTTGACGGGGTTAAAGAGACCCAGTACTTC	CSVDGVKETQYF
TRBD2	few	TRBV7-2	TRBJ2-3	TGTGCCAGTGCGGGGGGCTCCCTGGGAGATACGCAGTATTTT	CASAGGSLGDTQYF
-	few	TRBV5-1	TRBJ2-6	TGCGCCAGCAGGGACCCGACGAGCTCTGGGGCCAACGTCCTGACTTTC	CASRDPTSSGANVLTF
-	few	TRBV20-1	TRBJ1-1	TGCAGTGCCCAGGGTGGGTCGAACACTGAAGCTTTCTTT	CSAQGGSNTEAFF
TRBD1	-	TRBV7-9	TRBJ1-1	TGTGCCAGCAGCTTAGCCGGGGGACAGATGAAGGGTGAAGCTTTCTTT	CASSLAGGQMKGEAFF
TRBD1	-	TRBV28	TRBJ1-2	TGTGCCAGCAGTTCCCTGGACAGGGGGGTCCTTAACTATGGCTACACCTTC	CASSSLDRGVLNYGYTF
TRBD1	-	TRBV18	TRBJ1-1	TGTGCCAGCTCACCACCCGGACAGGGGAGGGCTGAAGCTTTCTTT	CASSPPGQGRAEAFF
-	few	TRBV18	TRBJ1-1	TGTGCCAGCTCTCAGACCGGGACCGTGAACACTGAAGCTTTCTTT	CASSQTGTVNTEAFF
-	-	TRBV27	TRBJ1-5	TGTGCCAGCAGCCCGGACCCAGAACAGCCCCAGCATTTT	CASSPDPEQPQHF
-	-	TRBV12-3/TRBV12-4	TRBJ2-3	TGTGCCAGCAGTTTTATCGGGGGACGCGCAGATACGCAGTATTTT	CASSFIGGRADTQYF
-	-	TRBV7-3	TRBJ1-1	TGTGCCAGCGGCCAGGGGTTTTTCGGTCCTGAAGCTTTCTTT	CASGQGFFGPEAFF
TRBD1	few	TRBV29-1	TRBJ1-2	TGCAGCGGAGGGGGAACAGGGGAAGGCTACACCTTC	CSGGGTGEGYTF
-	-	TRBV5-1	TRBJ2-5	TGCGCCAGCAGCTTGGAGACAATGTTCCACAATGAGCAGTACTTC	CASSLETMFHNEQYF
TRBD2	-	TRBV7-7	TRBJ2-5	TGCGCTAGCAGCTATTTAGCGGGGGTAGACAATGAGCAGTACTTC	CASSYLAGVDNEQYF
-	-	TRBV20-1	TRBJ2-1	TGCAGTGCCTACGGGCCCAATGAGCAGTTCTTC	CSAYGPNEQFF
TRBD1	few	TRBV20-1	TRBJ2-7	TGCAGTGCCTCGACCCGGACAGGGGCCACCTACGAGCAGTACTTC	CSASTRTGATYEQYF
TRBD2	-	TRBV5-1	TRBJ2-3	TGCGCCAGCAGCTTGACGACGACTAGCGAGCGAACGCAGTATTTT	CASSLTTTSERTQYF
TRBD2	few	TRBV9	TRBJ2-1	TGTGCCAGCAGTTCCGGACTAGCGGGGACCAATGAGCAGTTCTTC	CASSSGLAGTNEQFF
TRBD1	few	TRBV11-2	TRBJ2-5	TGTGCCAGCAGCTCGGGACAGTCAAAAGAGACCCAGTACTTC	CASSSGQSKETQYF
-	-	TRBV4-2	TRBJ1-4	TGTGCCAGCAGCCAAGAATACGACCCTTCGGACGAAAAACTGTTTTTT	CASSQEYDPSDEKLFF
-	-	TRBV9	TRBJ2-2	TGTGCCAGCAGCGAAGACGGGGGGAACACCGGGGAGCTGTTTTTT	CASSEDGGNTGELFF
-	-	TRBV12-3/TRBV12-4	TRBJ2-7	TGTGCCAGCAGGGGGCCGGGACAACGCTACGAGCAGTACTTC	CASRGPGQRYEQYF
-	many	TRBV10-3	TRBJ2-1	TGTGCCATCAGCGAAGGGGATGAGCAGTTCTTC	CAISEGDEQFF
-	-	TRBV7-2	TRBJ2-1	TGTGCCAGCAGCTTAGAAGGGACGTCTGGAGTCTATGAGCAGTTCTTC	CASSLEGTSGVYEQFF
-	-	TRBV6-6	TRBJ2-5	TGTGCCAGCAGTTACATCGGGAGGGGGCGAAGGCAAGAGACCCAGTACTTC	CASSYIGRGRRQETQYF
TRBD1	few	TRBV7-2	TRBJ1-1	TGTGCCAGCAGCCCTGGACAGGGGGCGCCCACTGAAGCTTTCTTT	CASSPGQGAPTEAFF
-	-	TRBV5-5	TRBJ1-5	TGTGCCAGCAGCTTGGGGGACGTCTATCAGCCCCAGCATTTT	CASSLGDVYQPQHF
-	many	TRBV20-1	TRBJ2-1	TGCAGTGCTAGAGTCCCCGTTGAGCAGTTCTTC	CSARVPVEQFF
-	-	TRBV7-2	TRBJ2-3	TGTGCCAGCAGCACCCCGGGACAAATCACAGATACGCAGTATTTT	CASSTPGQITDTQYF
TRBD2	many	TRBV12-3/TRBV12-4	TRBJ2-3	TGTGCCAGCAGCCTAATTAGCGGGGGAATCACAGATACGCAGTATTTT	CASSLISGGITDTQYF
TRBD2	-	TRBV13	TRBJ2-1	TGTGCCAGCAGTACGGAACGGGGGACTAGCAGATACAATGAGCAGTTCTTC	CASSTERGTSRYNEQFF